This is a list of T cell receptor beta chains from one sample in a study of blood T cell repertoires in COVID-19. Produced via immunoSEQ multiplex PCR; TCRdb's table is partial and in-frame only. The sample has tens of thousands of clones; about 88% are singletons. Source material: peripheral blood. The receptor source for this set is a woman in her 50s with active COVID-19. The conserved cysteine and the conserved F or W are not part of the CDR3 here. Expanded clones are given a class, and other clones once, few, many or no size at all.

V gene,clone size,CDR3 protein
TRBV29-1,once,SVDFAGGVDEQF
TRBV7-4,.,ASTYTGTDYPMQY
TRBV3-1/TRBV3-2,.,ASSQAPWTVSGNTIY
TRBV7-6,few,ASLGGVGSNTEAF
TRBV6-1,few,ASSETGGNNQPQH
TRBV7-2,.,ASSLALAGVGY
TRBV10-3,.,AISAGTVNYGYT
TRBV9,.,ASSAAGEGRETQY
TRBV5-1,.,ASSLERNSYNEQF
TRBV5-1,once,ASSKGLAEYNEQF
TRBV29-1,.,SVEGTGDIQY
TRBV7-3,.,ASSLTGGITDTQY
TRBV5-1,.,ASSGTTVANYGYT
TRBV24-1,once,ATSDFTSGSTDTQY
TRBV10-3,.,AISPQLGGRIEQF
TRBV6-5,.,ASSPSGTSTYEQY
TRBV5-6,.,ASSPRTGTAGYT
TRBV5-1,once,ASRPPGLQETQY
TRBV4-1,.,ASSQFGQGDTGELF
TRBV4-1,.,ASSQELGGGKSSYEQY
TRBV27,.,ASIFEEY
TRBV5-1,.,ASSARLAGADEQF
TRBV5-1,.,ASRDGGVSYEQY
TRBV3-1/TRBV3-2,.,ASSPDSRRGELF